Below, 5 T cell receptor beta chains from the same sample are listed, as sequenced in a study of CD8 T cells in Susac syndrome. After extraction with the RNeasy kit, about 0.5 to 1 ug of the RNA was reverse transcribed using random hexamers. TCRdb used MiXCR to reprocess the immunoSEQ multiplex PCR reads, holding one entry per CDR3 protein. This table holds roughly 80,000 distinct CDR3 sequences, roughly 90% found once. The material sequenced was CD8+ T cells from PBMCs. These receptors originate from a human donor with multiple sclerosis.

This chain connects TRBV27 to TRBJ1-5; no clear D gene. CDR1 MNHEY and CDR2 SMNVEV come from the germline V gene (reference sequence). The CDR3 runs 14 residues. Deletions cut 5 bases from V and 2 bases from J, with 10 bases between. CDR3 coding DNA: TGTGCCAGCAGTCCCCGGGGAGGCAATCAGCCCCAGCATTTT. Protein sequence: CASSPRGGNQPQHF.

This clonotype was found once. The chain has TRBV28 and TRBJ2-7; possible D gene TRBD2, 5 bases. V lost 3 bases, J lost 2 bases, and 8 bases lay in between. CDR3 length: 13 amino acids. Per germline, CDR1 MDHEN and CDR2 SYDVKM. CDR3 nucleotide sequence: TGTGCCAGCAGTTTGACGGGGACCTACGAGCAGTACTTC. It codes for CASSLTGTYEQYF.

This chain joins TRBV27 and TRBJ1-3; D unresolved. V lost 2 bases to trimming and J lost 3 bases, with 5 bases between them. CDR1 and CDR2 from the germline V gene are MNHEY and SMNVEV (reference sequence). The CDR3 spans 13 residues. The CDR3 coding sequence is TGTGCCAGCAGTTTACGGAATGGAAACACCATATATTTT. Translating it yields CASSLRNGNTIYF.

The V call is TRBV7-9, the J call TRBJ1-2; D is uncertain. The CDR3 contains 15 residues. Germline CDR1 and CDR2: SEHNR and FQNEAQ (reference sequence). Trimming removed 1 base at V and 2 bases at J, with 11 bases between. In nucleotides, the CDR3 is TGTGCCAGCAGCTTAGGAGGACGGATCAACTATGGCTACACCTTC. It yields the protein CASSLGGRINYGYTF.

This chain uses TRBV11-1 with TRBJ1-1; tentatively, D is TRBD1 (6 bases). Trimming cost V 4 bases and J 0 bases, with 18 bases left between them. The germline V gene encodes CDR1 SGHAT and CDR2 FQDESV (reference sequence). This CDR3 spans 17 amino acids. The DNA for the CDR3 is TGTGCCAGCAGCTCTCCCTACGGACAGTCCATGAACACTGAAGCTTTCTTT. Residues: CASSSPYGQSMNTEAFF. The whole variable domain, remainder taken from reference TRBV11-1 and TRBJ1-1, is EAEVAQSPRYKITEKSQAVAFWCDPISGHATLYWYRQILGQGPELLVQFQDESVVDDSQLPKDRFSAERLKGVDSTLKIQPAELGDSAMYLCASSSPYGQSMNTEAFFGQGTRLTVV.